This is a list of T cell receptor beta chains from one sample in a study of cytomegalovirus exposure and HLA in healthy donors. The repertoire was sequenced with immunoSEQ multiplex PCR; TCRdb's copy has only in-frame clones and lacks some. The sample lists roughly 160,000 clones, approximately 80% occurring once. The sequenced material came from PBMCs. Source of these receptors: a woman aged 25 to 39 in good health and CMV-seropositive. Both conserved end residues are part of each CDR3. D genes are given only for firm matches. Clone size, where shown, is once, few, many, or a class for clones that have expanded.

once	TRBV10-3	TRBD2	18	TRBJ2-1	TGTGCCATCAGAGGGGTTAAGCGGGGGCTTAGCTCCTACAATGAGCAGTTCTTC	CAIRGVKRGLSSYNEQFF
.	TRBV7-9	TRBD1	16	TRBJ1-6	TGTGCCAGCAGCCGACAGGGGGCCTCCTATAATTCACCCCTCCACTTT	CASSRQGASYNSPLHF
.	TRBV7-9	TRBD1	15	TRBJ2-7	TGTGCCAGCAGCAATCCGGGACAGGGGGCTTACGAGCAGTACTTC	CASSNPGQGAYEQYF
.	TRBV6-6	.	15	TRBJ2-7	TGTGCCAGCAGGTTTTTCGCGGGGATCTCCTACGAGCAGTACTTC	CASRFFAGISYEQYF
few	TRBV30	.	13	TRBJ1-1	TGTGCCTGGCGTCCCGATCGGGGGACTGAAGCTTTCTTT	CAWRPDRGTEAFF
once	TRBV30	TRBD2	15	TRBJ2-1	TGTGCCTCGGTGGGAGCGGGGGGGCCCGACAATGAGCAGTTCTTC	CASVGAGGPDNEQFF
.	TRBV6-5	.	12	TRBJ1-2	TGTGCCAGCAGTGGAGGGGCTTATGGCTACACCTTC	CASSGGAYGYTF
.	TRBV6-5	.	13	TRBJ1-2	TGTGCCAGCAGTTACTCGAACGGGTATGGCTACACCTTC	CASSYSNGYGYTF
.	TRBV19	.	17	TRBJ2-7	TGTGCCAGTAGTCCTGGAGGAGGGACAGACAACTCCTACGAGCAGTACTTC	CASSPGGGTDNSYEQYF
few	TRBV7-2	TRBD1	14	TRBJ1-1	TGTGCCAGCAGCTTAGCGGGAACAGGGGTTCGGGCTTTCTTT	CASSLAGTGVRAFF
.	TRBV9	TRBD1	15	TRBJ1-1	TGTGCCAGCAGCGTAGATGGACAGGGGGGCACTGAAGCTTTCTTT	CASSVDGQGGTEAFF
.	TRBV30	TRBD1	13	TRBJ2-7	TGTGCCTGGAGTAGACAGGGGGCTGGGGAGCAGTACTTC	CAWSRQGAGEQYF
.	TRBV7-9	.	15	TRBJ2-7	TGTGCCAGCAGCTCCCCGAACGGGGAGACCTACGAGCAGTACTTC	CASSSPNGETYEQYF
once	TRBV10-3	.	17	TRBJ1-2	TGTGCCATCAGTGAGTCAAAATCAAGCCAGGGTGACTATGGCTACACCTTC	CAISESKSSQGDYGYTF
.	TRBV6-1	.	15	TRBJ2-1	TGTGCCAGCAGTGAAGTCAGTCCCTCCTACAATGAGCAGTTCTTC	CASSEVSPSYNEQFF
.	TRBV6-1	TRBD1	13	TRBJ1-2	TGTGCCAGCAGGACTACAGGGGACGGAGGCTACACCTTC	CASRTTGDGGYTF
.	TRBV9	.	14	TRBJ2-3	TGTGCCAGCAGTGTGGTCGGGACTACAGATACGCAGTATTTT	CASSVVGTTDTQYF
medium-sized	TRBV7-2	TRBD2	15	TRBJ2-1	TGTGCCAGCAGCTCGGGACTAGCGAGCTACAATGAGCAGTTCTTC	CASSSGLASYNEQFF
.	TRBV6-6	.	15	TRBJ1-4	TGTGCCAGCAGTTACTCTCTGACCCCAAGCGGAAAACTGTTTTTT	CASSYSLTPSGKLFF
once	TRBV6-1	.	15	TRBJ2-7	TGTGCCAGCAGTGAAGAACAGTCGGGGACTCGTAGGCAGTACTTC	CASSEEQSGTRRQYF
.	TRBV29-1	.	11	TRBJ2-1	TGCAGCGCCGGGGACTCCCTGGAGCAGTTCTTC	CSAGDSLEQFF
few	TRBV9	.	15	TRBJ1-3	TGTGCCAGCAGCCCCCCAGGAGCGCAGGGCCGCCCCATATATTTT	CASSPPGAQGRPIYF
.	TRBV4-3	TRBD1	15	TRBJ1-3	TGCGCCAGCAGCCAAGGACAGGGATCCGGAAACACCATATATTTT	CASSQGQGSGNTIYF
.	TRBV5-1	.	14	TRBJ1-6	TGCGCCAGCAGCTTGGCCGCTGCGAATTCACCCCTCCACTTT	CASSLAAANSPLHF
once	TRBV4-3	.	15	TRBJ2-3	TGCGCCAGCAGCCACCAGGACAGCCGCACAGATACGCAGTATTTT	CASSHQDSRTDTQYF
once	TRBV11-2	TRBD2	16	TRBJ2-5	TGTGCCAGCAGCACCCGAGCGGGGGGGCCGGGAGAGACCCAGTACTTC	CASSTRAGGPGETQYF
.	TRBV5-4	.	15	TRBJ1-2	TGTGCCAGCAGCTTTTATAACGGGGATGTGGGTGGCTACACCTTC	CASSFYNGDVGGYTF
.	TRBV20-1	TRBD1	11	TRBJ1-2	TGCAGTGCTCGACAGGGATATGGCTACACCTTC	CSARQGYGYTF
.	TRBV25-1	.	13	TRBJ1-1	TGTGCCAGCAGGCGGGGCCGGGACACTGAAGCTTTCTTT	CASRRGRDTEAFF
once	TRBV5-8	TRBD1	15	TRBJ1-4	TGTGCCAGCAGCCTAGGGGGCACAACTAATGAAAAACTGTTTTTT	CASSLGGTTNEKLFF
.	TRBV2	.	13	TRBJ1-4	TGTGCCGGCCGGAGAGCAACTAATGAAAAACTGTTTTTT	CAGRRATNEKLFF
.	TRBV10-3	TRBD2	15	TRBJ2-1	TGTGCCATCAGTGAGTCGGGACTAGCGGGCTCTTTTCAGTTCTTC	CAISESGLAGSFQFF
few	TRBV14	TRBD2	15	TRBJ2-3	TGTGCCAGCAGCCAGGGAAGCGGGGTTTCAGATACGCAGTATTTT	CASSQGSGVSDTQYF
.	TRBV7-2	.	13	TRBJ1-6	TGTGCCAGCAGCGAGATGAGGCCTTCACCCCTCCACTTT	CASSEMRPSPLHF
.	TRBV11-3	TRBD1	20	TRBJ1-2	TGTGCCAGCAGCTTAGTTACCAAGGACAGGGGTTATGCGGCCAACTATGGCTACACCTTC	CASSLVTKDRGYAANYGYTF
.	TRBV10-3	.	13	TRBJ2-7	TGTGCCATCAGTGATTTGGGGGCGAACGGGCAGTACTTC	CAISDLGANGQYF
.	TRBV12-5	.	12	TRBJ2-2	TGTGCTAGTGGTTTGTTAGTCGGGGAGCTGTTTTTT	CASGLLVGELFF
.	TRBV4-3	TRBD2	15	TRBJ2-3	TGCGCCAGCAGCCAAGAGTGGCGGGGGGCCTATACGCAGTATTTT	CASSQEWRGAYTQYF
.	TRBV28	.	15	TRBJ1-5	TGTGCCAGCAGTTTCCTATTGAATAGCAATCAGCCCCAGCATTTT	CASSFLLNSNQPQHF
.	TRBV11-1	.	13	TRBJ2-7	TGTGCCAGCAGCTTACACGGGTACTACGAGCAGTACTTC	CASSLHGYYEQYF
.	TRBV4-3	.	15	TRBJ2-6	TGCGCCAGCAGCCAGGGCTACTCTGGGGCCAACGTCCTGACTTTC	CASSQGYSGANVLTF
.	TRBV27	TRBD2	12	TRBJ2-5	TGTGCCAGCAGTTGGCGCGGGGGGACCCAGTACTTC	CASSWRGGTQYF
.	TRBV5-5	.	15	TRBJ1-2	TGTGCCAGCAGCTTGGCTCCGACTGTAAACTATGGCTGCACCTTC	CASSLAPTVNYGCTF
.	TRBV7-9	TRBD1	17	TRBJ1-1	TGTTCCAGCAGCTTTCCTACCCAGACAGGGGGTAGGACTGAAGCTTTCTTT	CSSSFPTQTGGRTEAFF
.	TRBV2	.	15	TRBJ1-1	TGTGCCAGCAGCGACCCCGGACAGATAAGGGCTGAAGCTTTCTTT	CASSDPGQIRAEAFF